This T cell receptor beta chain was captured by sequencing in a study of blood T cell repertoires in COVID-19. Some clones are missing from TCRdb's copy, which holds only in-frame ones; the method was immunoSEQ multiplex PCR. The sample contains more than 110,000 clones, 85% to 90% of which appear only once. This TCR came from a woman at least 80 years old with acute or convalescent COVID-19. Sample: peripheral blood.

DNA for the CDR3: TGTGCCAGCAGCCCCCGGTGGGGGGATCATCGGCCCCAGCATTTT. It specifies CASSPRWGDHRPQHF. V is TRBV6-5 and J is TRBJ1-5, with a possible D match to TRBD1 (5 bases). CDR1 and CDR2 (germline): MNHEY, SVGAGI. This CDR3 is 15 amino acids long. Trimming took off 6 bases at V and 9 bases at J, with 21 bases between the two ends.